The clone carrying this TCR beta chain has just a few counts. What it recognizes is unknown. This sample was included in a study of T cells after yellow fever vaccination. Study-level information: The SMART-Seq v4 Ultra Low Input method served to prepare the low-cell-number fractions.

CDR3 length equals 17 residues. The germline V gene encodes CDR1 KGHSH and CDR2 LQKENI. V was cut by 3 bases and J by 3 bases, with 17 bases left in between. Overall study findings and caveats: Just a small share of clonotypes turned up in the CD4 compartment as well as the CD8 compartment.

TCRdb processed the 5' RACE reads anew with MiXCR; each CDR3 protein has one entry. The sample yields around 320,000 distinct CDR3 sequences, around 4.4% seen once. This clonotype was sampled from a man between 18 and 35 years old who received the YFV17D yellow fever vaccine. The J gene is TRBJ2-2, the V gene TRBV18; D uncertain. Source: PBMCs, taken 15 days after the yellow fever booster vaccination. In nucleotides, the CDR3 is TGTGCCAGCTCACCGCCGGTTTTGGTCCCTTACACCGGGGAGCTGTTTTTT. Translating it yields CASSPPVLVPYTGELFF.